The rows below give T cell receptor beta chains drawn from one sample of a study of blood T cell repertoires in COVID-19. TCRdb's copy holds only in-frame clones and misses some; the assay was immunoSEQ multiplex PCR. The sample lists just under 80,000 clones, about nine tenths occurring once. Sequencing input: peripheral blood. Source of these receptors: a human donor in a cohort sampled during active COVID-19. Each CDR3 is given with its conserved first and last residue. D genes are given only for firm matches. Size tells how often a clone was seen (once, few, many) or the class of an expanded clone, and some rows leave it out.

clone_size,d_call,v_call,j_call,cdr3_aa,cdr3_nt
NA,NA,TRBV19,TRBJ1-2,CASRLAGLWGYTF,TGTGCCAGTAGGCTGGCAGGCCTTTGGGGCTACACCTTC
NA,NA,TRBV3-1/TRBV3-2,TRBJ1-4,CASSQDWGRVEKLFF,TGTGCCAGCAGCCAAGATTGGGGCAGGGTTGAAAAACTGTTTTTT
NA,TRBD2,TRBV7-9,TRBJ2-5,CATLTASGRAIETQYF,TGTGCCACCCTCACTGCCAGCGGGAGGGCCATAGAGACCCAGTACTTC
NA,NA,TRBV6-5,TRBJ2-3,CASRAQKTDTQYF,TGTGCCAGCAGGGCACAGAAGACAGATACGCAGTATTTT
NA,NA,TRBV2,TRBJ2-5,CASSEFVTGTETQYF,TGTGCCAGCAGTGAATTCGTGACAGGGACTGAGACCCAGTACTTC
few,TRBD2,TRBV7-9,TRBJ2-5,CASSLLTLAGPYQETQYF,TGTGCCAGCAGCTTATTGACACTAGCGGGCCCGTACCAAGAGACCCAGTACTTC
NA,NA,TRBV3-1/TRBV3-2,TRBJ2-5,CASSRGPSQETQYF,TGTGCCAGCAGCCGGGGGCCATCCCAAGAGACCCAGTACTTC
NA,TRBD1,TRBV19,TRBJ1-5,CASSLDRDQPQHF,TGTGCCAGTAGTCTGGACAGGGATCAGCCCCAGCATTTT
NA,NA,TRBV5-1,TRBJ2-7,CASSLRGLAYEQYF,TGCGCCAGCAGCTTGAGAGGACTCGCCTACGAGCAGTACTTC
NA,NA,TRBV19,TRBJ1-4,CASTPTLNEKLFF,TGTGCCAGTACCCCCACTCTTAATGAAAAACTGTTTTTT
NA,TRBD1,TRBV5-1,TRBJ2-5,CASSSGGSMLETQYF,TGCGCCAGCAGCTCAGGGGGAAGTATGTTAGAGACCCAGTACTTC
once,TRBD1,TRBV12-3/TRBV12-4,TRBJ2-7,CASSQTGFDEQYF,TGTGCCAGCAGTCAGACAGGGTTCGACGAGCAGTACTTC
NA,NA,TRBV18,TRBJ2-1,CASSKGQADSYNEQFF,TGTGCCAGCTCAAAGGGACAAGCGGACTCCTACAATGAGCAGTTCTTC
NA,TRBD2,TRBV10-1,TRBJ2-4,CASRPTPGGRPLNIQYF,TGCGCCAGCAGACCCACCCCGGGCGGGAGGCCCTTAAACATTCAGTACTTC
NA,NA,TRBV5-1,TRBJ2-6,CASSITGFSGANVLTF,TGCGCCAGCAGCATAACAGGGTTCTCTGGGGCCAACGTCCTGACTTTC
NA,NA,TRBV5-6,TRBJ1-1,CASSLVVRSSGWNVFF,TGTGCCAGCAGCTTGGTCGTTCGGTCGTCCGGGTGGAACGTGTTCTTT
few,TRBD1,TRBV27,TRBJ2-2,CASSSDRGAGRLFF,TGTGCCAGCAGTTCGGACAGGGGAGCCGGGCGGCTGTTTTTT
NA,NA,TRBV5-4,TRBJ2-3,CASSPIGGPSTDTQYF,TGTGCCAGCAGTCCGATTGGCGGTCCTAGCACAGATACGCAGTATTTT
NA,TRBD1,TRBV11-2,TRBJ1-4,CASSYGQGGFEKLFF,TGTGCCAGCAGCTACGGACAGGGTGGATTTGAAAAACTGTTTTTT
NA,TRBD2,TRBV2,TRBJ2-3,CASSGLAGGGDTQYF,TGTGCCAGCAGTGGACTAGCGGGAGGGGGAGATACGCAGTATTTT
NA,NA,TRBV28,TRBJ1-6,CASNRDSPLHF,TGTGCCAGCAATCGGGATTCACCCCTCCACTTT
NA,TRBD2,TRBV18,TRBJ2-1,CASSPPASGMTRPNNEQFF,TGTGCCAGCTCACCACCGGCTAGCGGGATGACACGACCGAACAATGAGCAGTTCTTC
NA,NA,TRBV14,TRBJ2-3,CASNDHLTDTQYF,TGTGCCAGCAACGATCACCTAACAGATACGCAGTATTTT
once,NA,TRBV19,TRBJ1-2,CASSSLDRLHYGYTF,TGTGCCAGTAGTTCGTTGGACAGACTACACTATGGCTACACCTTC
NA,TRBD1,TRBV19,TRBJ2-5,CASSPASDRQETQYF,TGTGCCAGTAGTCCAGCCTCGGACAGGCAAGAGACCCAGTACTTC
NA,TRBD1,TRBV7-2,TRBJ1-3,CASSLGGQGISGNTIYF,TGTGCCAGCAGCTTAGGGGGACAGGGGATATCGGGAAACACCATATATTTT
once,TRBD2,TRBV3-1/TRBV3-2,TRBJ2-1,CASSQDLVSGGAGEQFF,TGTGCCAGCAGCCAAGATCTTGTGAGCGGGGGGGCGGGTGAGCAGTTCTTC
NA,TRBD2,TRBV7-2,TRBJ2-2,CASSPRPGGNTGELFF,TGTGCCAGCAGCCCAAGACCGGGGGGGAACACCGGGGAGCTGTTTTTT
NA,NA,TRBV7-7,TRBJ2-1,CASSSRQDNEQFF,TGTGCCAGCAGCTCCCGGCAGGACAATGAGCAGTTCTTC
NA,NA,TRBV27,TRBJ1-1,CASSSLRGLTEAFF,TGTGCCAGCAGTAGTCTGCGGGGATTAACCGAAGCTTTCTTT
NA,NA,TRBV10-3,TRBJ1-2,CAISESEAGDSNYGYTF,TGTGCCATCAGTGAGTCGGAGGCAGGAGATTCTAACTATGGCTACACCTTC
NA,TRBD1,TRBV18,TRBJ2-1,CASSPERDSYNEQFF,TGTGCCAGCTCACCAGAACGGGACAGCTACAATGAGCAGTTCTTC
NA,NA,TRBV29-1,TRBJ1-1,CSVAMNTEAFF,TGCAGCGTTGCAATGAACACTGAAGCTTTCTTT
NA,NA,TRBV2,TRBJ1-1,CASLLRGRNTEAFF,TGTGCCAGCTTACTTCGGGGTAGGAACACTGAAGCTTTCTTT
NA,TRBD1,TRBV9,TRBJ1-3,CASSVSGGVGNTIYF,TGTGCCAGCAGCGTATCAGGGGGCGTCGGAAACACCATATATTTT
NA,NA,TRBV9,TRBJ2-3,CASSPDTSTDTQYF,TGTGCCAGCAGCCCGGACACGAGCACAGATACGCAGTATTTT
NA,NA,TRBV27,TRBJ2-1,CASSLYTNNEQFF,TGTGCCAGCAGTTTATATACAAACAATGAGCAGTTCTTC
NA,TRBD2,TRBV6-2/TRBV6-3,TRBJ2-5,CASSTMLAGGKETQYF,TGTGCCAGCAGCACTATGCTAGCGGGAGGTAAAGAGACCCAGTACTTC
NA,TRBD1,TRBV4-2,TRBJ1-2,CASAGGQDLMGYTF,TGTGCCAGCGCCGGGGGACAGGACCTCATGGGCTACACCTTC
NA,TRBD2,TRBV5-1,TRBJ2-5,CASSLVSSGAETQYF,TGCGCCAGCAGCTTGGTGTCTAGCGGCGCAGAGACCCAGTACTTC
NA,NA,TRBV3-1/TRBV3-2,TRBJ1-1,CASSQEPGGAFF,TGTGCCAGCAGCCAAGAGCCGGGTGGGGCTTTCTTT
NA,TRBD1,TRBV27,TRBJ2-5,CASSPTGTGRGETQYF,TGTGCCAGCAGTCCGACCGGGACAGGGAGGGGAGAGACCCAGTACTTC
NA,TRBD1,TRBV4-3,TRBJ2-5,CASSQGTGKQETQYF,TGCGCCAGCAGCCAAGGGACAGGGAAACAAGAGACCCAGTACTTC
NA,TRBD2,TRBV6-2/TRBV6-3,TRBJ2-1,CASSYGGIAGASYNEQFF,TGTGCCAGCAGTTACGGAGGAATAGCGGGGGCCAGCTACAATGAGCAGTTCTTC
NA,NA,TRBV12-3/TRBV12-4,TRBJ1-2,CASSLDSLYGYTF,TGTGCCAGCAGCCTTGACAGCCTCTATGGCTACACCTTC
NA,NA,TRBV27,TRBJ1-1,CASSRGTEAFF,TGTGCCAGCAGTAGGGGTACTGAAGCTTTCTTT
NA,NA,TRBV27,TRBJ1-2,CASSQQGHGYTF,TGTGCCAGCAGTCAACAGGGTCATGGCTACACCTTC
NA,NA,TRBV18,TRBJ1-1,CASSPRGHQGSLSNTEAFF,TGTGCCAGCTCACCAAGGGGCCACCAGGGAAGTCTATCGAACACTGAAGCTTTCTTT
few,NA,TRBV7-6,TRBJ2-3,CASSRFSDTQYF,TGTGCCAGCAGCCGTTTTTCAGATACGCAGTATTTT